The clone carrying this T cell receptor (beta chain) appeared once. Germline CDR1 and CDR2: SNHLY and FYNNEI. The V and J ends lost 7 bases and 8 bases, in that order; junction bases with no gene match: 8. The CDR3 is made up of 14 amino acids. The data belong to a study of cytomegalovirus exposure and HLA in healthy donors. With 60 Vbeta and 13 Jbeta primers, the PCR was carried out. Profiled with immunoSEQ multiplex PCR; TCRdb holds only in-frame clones, not every one. The profile covers about 150,000 clones, with approximately 84% appearing a single time and around 5% taken by the ten largest. This chain links TRBV2 with TRBJ1-2; 12 positions match TRBD1. The receptor comes from a man aged 18 to 29 in good health and CMV-seronegative. Specimen: PBMCs. CDR3 protein: CASTRDRGRQGYTF. The CDR3 region has the DNA TGTGCCAGCACTAGGGACAGGGGGCGGCAGGGCTACACCTTC.